The next 6 T cell receptor beta chains were all read from a single sample in a study of blood T cells in healthy people across ages (dated by TCRdb to about 2015). The library was built by means of 5' RACE. Sequencing relied on an Illumina HiSeq 2500. A second PCR of about 6 to 12 cycles was performed with a sample-barcoded 5' primer and a J-beta primer mix. TCRdb trimmed public reads at Q25 via fastp, called clones via MiXCR and kept in-frame beta chains. For every CDR3 protein sequence, its rows merge into one entry that carries the most common genes and DNA. Here the sample has approximately 1.5 million distinct CDR3 sequences; approximately 43% occur a single time. The ten top clones hold approximately 4.1% of the sample. Sequenced sample: blood. These receptors were obtained from a woman under 30 in good health.

Many counts were recorded for this clonotype. The rearrangement joins TRBV9 to TRBJ2-1; 7 nucleotides align to TRBD2. The V gene's germline CDR1 is SGDLS and CDR2 YYNGEE. This CDR3 has 14 amino acids. The ends lost 3 bases at V and 6 bases at J; junction bases unmatched: 6. The CDR3 reads CASSGETSINEQFF. The CDR3 DNA sequence: TGTGCCAGCAGCGGGGAGACTAGCATCAATGAGCAGTTCTTC.

This clonotype was counted a few times. The J gene is TRBJ2-1, the V gene TRBV20-1, with 8 positions matching TRBD2. Germline trimming cut 0 bases from V and 6 bases from J; bases unmatched to any gene: 4. The CDR3 contains 14 residues. The germline gives CDR1 DFQATT, CDR2 SNEGSKA (reference sequence). CDR3 DNA sequence: TGCAGTGCTAGAGATTGGCTAGCGGGCAATGAGCAGTTCTTC. As protein: CSARDWLAGNEQFF.

The J gene is TRBJ2-1, the V gene TRBV25-1; possibly TRBD2 for D (5 bases). Germline V lookup: CDR1 MGHDK, CDR2 SYGVNS. The CDR3 contains 15 residues. V shed 4 bases and J shed 4 bases, with 14 bases lying between them. The CDR3 DNA follows: TGTGCCAGCAGTGTCATGGGGTCGGGGTACAATGAGCAGTTCTTC. This gives the protein CASSVMGSGYNEQFF.

This clonotype was seen repeatedly, ten times or more. The chain joins TRBV9 to TRBJ2-3; 11 bases are a match to TRBD2. The CDR3 sequence is 16 residues long. The junction had 6 bases not matched to a gene; V was cut back by 3 bases and J by 3 bases. Germline CDR1 reads SGDLS; CDR2 reads YYNGEE. CDR3 protein: CASSGQRTSGTDTQYF. The CDR3 DNA reads TGTGCCAGCAGCGGGCAACGGACTAGCGGGACAGATACGCAGTATTTT.

This rearrangement joins TRBV19 to TRBJ1-1; no reliable D call. This CDR3 contains 14 residues. Germline CDR1 is LNHDA and CDR2 is SQIVND (reference sequence). V lost 3 bases to trimming and J lost 1 base, with 9 bases between them. CDR3 nucleotide sequence: TGTGCCAGTAGTATTACTGGGCCGAACACTGAAGCTTTCTTT. Its protein product is CASSITGPNTEAFF.

V and J are TRBV7-6 and TRBJ2-3; D not certain. The V end was cut by 4 bases, the J end by 6 bases, with 11 bases between. Germline V gives CDR1 SGHVS, CDR2 FNYEAQ. This CDR3 has 13 residues. CDR3 region: CASSWSLADTQYF. CDR3 bases: TGTGCCAGCAGCTGGAGTTTGGCTGATACGCAGTATTTT. Together with reference TRBV7-6 and TRBJ2-3, the CDR3 gives the full variable domain: GAGVSQSPRYKVTKRGQDVALRCDPISGHVSLYWYRQALGQGPEFLTYFNYEAQQDKSGLPNDRFSAERPEGSISTLTIQRTEQRDSAMYRCASSWSLADTQYFGPGTRLTVL.